The 28 T cell receptor beta chains in this list originate from one sample, sequenced in a study of CD8+ T cells in alopecia areata. After isolation, RNA underwent reverse transcription to generate cDNA as the sequencing template. Method: immunoSEQ multiplex PCR; TCRdb's copy keeps in-frame clones and lacks some. The sample lists approximately 210,000 clones, approximately 45% seen once, with 2.6% in the top ten. Stated treatment: oral pan-JAK inhibitor, 5-10 mg twice daily. The source material was CD4+ T cells sorted from blood, sampled between weeks 36 and 40, from a patient treated with tofacitinib. The receptor source for this set is a human donor with alopecia areata.

This chain joins TRBV7-9 and TRBJ1-2; TRBD1 matches 9 bases. Trimming cost V 5 bases and J 8 bases; bases outside gene matches: 12. CDR3 size: 15 residues. Germline V gives CDR1 SEHNR, CDR2 FQNEAQ (reference sequence). The CDR3: CASSNLPGQGYGYTF. The CDR3 DNA reads TGTGCCAGCAGCAACTTGCCGGGACAGGGTTACGGCTACACCTTC. Full variable domain (outside the CDR3, taken from reference TRBV7-9 and TRBJ1-2): DTGVSQNPRHKITKRGQNVTFRCDPISEHNRLYWYRQTLGQGPEFLTYFQNEAQLEKSRLLSDRFSAERPKGSFSTLEIQRTEQGDSAMYLCASSNLPGQGYGYTFGSGTRLTVV.

This clone has only one observation. J is TRBJ2-5 and V is TRBV5-1, with D possibly TRBD2 on 5 matching bases. Trimming took off 4 bases at V and 4 bases at J, with 11 bases between the two ends. From germline, CDR1 is SGHRS and CDR2 YFSETQ. This CDR3 contains 13 residues. The CDR3 nucleotides read TGCGCCAGCAGCATCGGGATCCGAGAGACCCAGTACTTC. Protein sequence: CASSIGIRETQYF. The full variable domain, in which reference TRBV5-1 and TRBJ2-5 provide the parts outside the CDR3, is KAGVTQTPRYLIKTRGQQVTLSCSPISGHRSVSWYQQTPGQGLQFLFEYFSETQRNKGNFPGRFSGRQFSNSRSEMNVSTLELGDSALYLCASSIGIRETQYFGPGTRLLVL.

The chain's CDR3 is CASSDGLAGRKQETQYF. As DNA, the CDR3 is TGTGCCAGCAGTGACGGACTAGCGGGGAGGAAGCAAGAGACCCAGTACTTC. The chain is built from TRBV2 and TRBJ2-5; 12 nucleotides line up with TRBD2. This CDR3 has 17 residues. Germline V gene lookup returns CDR1 SNHLY and CDR2 FYNNEI. V was clipped by 3 bases and J by 2 bases; unmatched bases: 7. Combining the CDR3 with reference TRBV2 and TRBJ2-5 gives the whole variable domain EPEVTQTPSHQVTQMGQEVILRCVPISNHLYFYWYRQILGQKVEFLVSFYNNEISEKSEIFDDQFSVERPDGSNFTLKIRSTKLEDSAMYFCASSDGLAGRKQETQYFGPGTRLLVL.

The rearrangement uses TRBV19 and TRBJ2-2; 11 bases map to TRBD2. The germline V gene has CDR1 LNHDA and CDR2 SQIVND (reference sequence). The V segment lost 6 bases and the J segment 4 bases; nucleotides outside the gene matches: 1. CDR3 size: 14 residues. CDR3 region: CASSLAGGTGELFF. CDR3 in DNA: TGTGCCAGTAGCCTAGCGGGAGGCACCGGGGAGCTGTTTTTT.

This chain links TRBV6-5 with TRBJ2-5; 10 positions match TRBD1. V lost 8 bases to trimming and J lost 5 bases; unmatched junction nucleotides: 5. In germline, CDR1 is MNHEY, CDR2 SVGAGI. This CDR3 comprises 13 residues. The CDR3 nucleotides read TGTGCCAGCTGGGGACAGGGGAAGGAGACCCAGTACTTC. It codes for CASWGQGKETQYF.

This rearrangement joins TRBV6-6 to TRBJ1-2; D is possibly TRBD1 (5 bases). There are 14 residues in the CDR3. With 8 bases removed from V and 4 bases from J, the gap between germline ends came to 17 bases. The germline V gene encodes CDR1 MNHNY and CDR2 SVGAGI (reference sequence). CDR3 DNA sequence: TGTGCCAGCGCCCTCGACGGGGCCTTCTATGGCTACACCTTC. Amino acids: CASALDGAFYGYTF.

The chain combines TRBV15 with TRBJ1-1; unclear D gene. Trimming stripped 4 bases from V and 1 base from J, with 10 bases between. The CDR3 totals 14 residues. Germline CDR1 and CDR2: LNHNV and YYDKDF (reference sequence). The CDR3 loop is CATSIRTQNTEAFF. The CDR3 DNA reads TGTGCCACCAGCATAAGGACGCAGAACACTGAAGCTTTCTTT. Looking up the rest from reference TRBV15 and TRBJ1-1 gives the full variable domain: DAMVIQNPRYQVTQFGKPVTLSCSQTLNHNVMYWYQQKSSQAPKLLFHYYDKDFNNEADTPDNFQSRRPNTSFCFLDIRSPGLGDTAMYLCATSIRTQNTEAFFGQGTRLTVV.

The CDR3 loop reads CASRSGAGAPYEQYF. Written as DNA, the CDR3 is TGTGCCAGCAGGTCAGGGGCAGGGGCACCCTACGAGCAGTACTTC. The V and J genes are TRBV11-2 and TRBJ2-7; TRBD1 is a possible D gene (6 bases). Germline CDR1 is SGHAT and CDR2 is FQNNGV. The V and J ends lost 6 bases and 2 bases respectively, with 17 bases between them. The CDR3 consists of 15 residues.

This clone showed up just a few times. The chain recombines TRBV7-2 with TRBJ2-1; 9 nucleotides line up with TRBD1. V lost 6 bases to trimming and J lost 3 bases; unmatched junction nucleotides: 3. Germline-derived CDR1 and CDR2 are SGHTA and FQGNSA. The CDR3 runs 14 residues. CDR3 loop: CASRRDRDYNEQFF. CDR3 nucleotide sequence: TGTGCCAGCAGAAGGGACAGGGACTACAATGAGCAGTTCTTC.

The rearrangement links TRBV7-9 to TRBJ2-5, with D possibly called TRBD1 or TRBD2 (7 bases each). This CDR3 is 15 amino acids long. Between the trimmed V and J ends, which lost 5 bases and 2 bases, there was a span of 15 bases. Germline V gene sequence: CDR1 SEHNR, CDR2 FQNEAQ (reference sequence). The CDR3, as DNA: TGTGCCAGCAGCCCGCAGGGGGGGGGTCAAGAGACCCAGTACTTC. Translated: CASSPQGGGQETQYF.

This clone has only a few counts. The chain links TRBV7-3 to TRBJ2-3, with TRBD2 matching 7 bases. The CDR3 length is 15 residues. Germline values: CDR1 SGHTA, CDR2 FQGTGA. The V and J ends lost 0 bases and 9 bases, in that order; junction bases with no gene match: 9. CDR3 sequence reads: CASSLTAGEAVTQYF. CDR3 nucleotides: TGTGCCAGCAGCTTAACTGCGGGAGAGGCAGTCACGCAGTATTTT.

This chain joins TRBV28 and TRBJ2-1; D is unclear. This CDR3 is 15 amino acids long. Germline assignment: CDR1 MDHEN and CDR2 SYDVKM. The CDR3 nucleotides read TGTGCGCGACCGACTTCACGTCTCCTTAACAATGAGCAGTTCTTC. Amino acids: CARPTSRLLNNEQFF.

The rearrangement links TRBV29-1 to TRBJ1-4; possible D gene TRBD1, 5 bases. Germline lookup yields CDR1 SQVTM and CDR2 ANQGSEA. The CDR3 is made up of 15 amino acids. Trimming shortened V by 6 bases and J by 7 bases, and 21 bases separated the two germline ends. CDR3 nucleotides: TGCAGCGTATCCTTCGGAAGGGGCCAGGGTGAAAAACTGTTTTTT. This encodes CSVSFGRGQGEKLFF.

This clone has a handful of counts. The V and J genes are TRBV15 and TRBJ2-5; 8 nucleotides match TRBD2. J gave up 4 bases and V 1 base, and 5 bases lay outside the gene matches. Germline V CDR1 and CDR2: LNHNV, YYDKDF (reference sequence). The CDR3 is made up of 15 amino acids. The CDR3 DNA follows: TGTGCCACCAGCAGAGGTGCGGGAGGCGTAGAGACCCAGTACTTC. Translation gives CATSRGAGGVETQYF.

CDR3 in DNA: TGCGCCAGCAGCCCCCAAGCGGGAGGCCTTAGCACAGATACGCAGTATTTT. It encodes CASSPQAGGLSTDTQYF. The chain has TRBV4-1 and TRBJ2-3; the match to TRBD2 covers 9 bases. The CDR3 sequence is 17 residues long. The germline gives CDR1 MGHRA, CDR2 YSYEKL. Trimming removed 4 bases from V and 0 bases from J; junction bases left unmatched: 8.

V usage is TRBV28 and J usage is TRBJ2-5; no definite D call. The CDR3 length is 12 residues. V lost 5 bases and J lost 3, with 7 bases in between. Germline CDR1 MDHEN, CDR2 SYDVKM. The CDR3 reads CASSPVKETQYF. The DNA for the CDR3 is TGTGCCAGCAGTCCCGTCAAAGAGACCCAGTACTTC. The whole variable domain, remainder taken from reference TRBV28 and TRBJ2-5, is DVKVTQSSRYLVKRTGEKVFLECVQDMDHENMFWYRQDPGLGLRLIYFSYDVKMKEKGDIPEGYSVSREKKERFSLILESASTNQTSMYLCASSPVKETQYFGPGTRLLVL.

The chain joins TRBV7-6 to TRBJ2-7; 11 nucleotides match TRBD1. The CDR3 spans 21 residues. CDR1 is SGHVS, CDR2 FNYEAQ, per germline. J was trimmed by 1 base and V by 1 base; bases with no gene match: 18. CDR3 residues: CASSLVPLGTGGVNPSYEQYF. CDR3 DNA sequence: TGTGCCAGCAGCTTAGTACCCCTTGGGACAGGGGGGGTTAATCCTTCCTACGAGCAGTACTTC.

V is TRBV5-1 and J is TRBJ1-1; no reliable D call. Trimming shortened V by 5 bases and J by 7 bases, and 6 bases separated the two germline ends. Germline V lookup: CDR1 SGHRS, CDR2 YFSETQ. The CDR3 covers 10 residues. CDR3: CASSDLEAFF. The CDR3 nucleotides are TGCGCCAGCAGTGACCTTGAAGCTTTCTTT.

This clone was observed a single time. The chain has TRBV15 and TRBJ1-2; D gene ambiguous. Germline V gene sequence: CDR1 LNHNV, CDR2 YYDKDF (reference sequence). Trimming took off 5 bases at V and 7 bases at J, with 20 bases between the two ends. The CDR3 sequence is 15 residues long. The CDR3 bases are TGTGCCACCAGCCACCCCTCCGCTCTCGTGGGTGGCTACACCTTC. It is translated as CATSHPSALVGGYTF.

The V gene is TRBV7-9, the J gene TRBJ2-1; 11 nucleotides align to TRBD2. V lost 8 bases and J lost 7; bases outside the gene matches: 7. CDR1 and CDR2 (germline): SEHNR, FQNEAQ (reference sequence). This CDR3 is built from 14 residues. The chain's CDR3 is CASGTSGSYNEQFF. The CDR3 DNA reads as TGTGCCAGCGGTACTAGCGGGAGCTATAATGAGCAGTTCTTC.

CDR3 nucleotide sequence: TGTGCCAGCAGCCTAGGGTCCCAAAACATTCAGTACTTC. It is translated as CASSLGSQNIQYF. The chain couples TRBV28 to TRBJ2-4; D not resolved. Trimming removed 6 bases from V and 5 bases from J, with 11 bases in between. Germline CDR1 MDHEN, CDR2 SYDVKM. The CDR3 extends over 13 amino acids.

This clone has a handful of counts. V and J are TRBV6-6 and TRBJ2-1; TRBD1 aligns across 8 bases. The CDR3 loop spans 15 amino acids. V shed 7 bases and J 9 bases; nucleotides not matched to a gene: 14. CDR1 and CDR2 from the germline V gene are MNHNY and SVGAGI (reference sequence). The CDR3 nucleotides are TGTGCCAGCACTGGCCGGGGCGGACAGGGACGTGAGCAGTTCTTC. Its translation: CASTGRGGQGREQFF.

V is TRBV2 and J is TRBJ2-6; 7 bases map to TRBD1. From germline, CDR1 is SNHLY and CDR2 FYNNEI. This CDR3 spans 16 amino acids. V trimming: 7 bases; J trimming: 3 bases; junction bases outside the gene matches: 9. CDR3 in amino acids: CASTTQGYGGANVLTF. CDR3 DNA: TGTGCCAGCACCACACAGGGGTACGGTGGGGCCAACGTCCTGACTTTC.

This clone has more than one count but fewer than ten. The V call is TRBV5-1, the J call TRBJ2-4; D perhaps matches TRBD2 (6 bases). Germline V lookup: CDR1 SGHRS, CDR2 YFSETQ. This CDR3 comprises 15 residues. V lost 5 bases and J lost 0, with 12 bases in between. CDR3 in amino acids: CASSTEGLAKNIQYF. The DNA of the CDR3 is TGCGCCAGCAGTACGGAGGGTTTAGCCAAAAACATTCAGTACTTC.

This clone has more than one count but fewer than ten. V usage is TRBV7-9 and J usage is TRBJ1-1, with TRBD1 as a possible D gene (6 bases). V was pared by 4 bases and J by 5 bases, with 14 bases between. CDR3 length: 14 amino acids. Germline V gene lookup returns CDR1 SEHNR and CDR2 FQNEAQ (reference sequence). CDR3 sequence (DNA): TGTGCCAGCAGCTCGGAGACAGGATATACTGAAGCTTTCTTT. It is translated as CASSSETGYTEAFF.

Only a few counts were recorded for this clone. The chain combines TRBV30 with TRBJ2-7, with 9 positions matching TRBD2. The CDR3 consists of 17 residues. The germline V gene encodes CDR1 GTSNPN and CDR2 SVGIG (reference sequence). Unmatched junction bases numbered 20, after V lost 4 bases and J lost 7 bases. CDR3 in DNA: TGTGCCTGGACCGCGACCCAAACCGGGACTAGCAGCGAAGAGCAGTACTTC. Protein: CAWTATQTGTSSEEQYF.

The chain employs TRBV7-3 and TRBJ2-7, with D possibly TRBD2 on 6 matching bases. The CDR3 has 13 residues. Germline CDR1 reads SGHTA; CDR2 reads FQGTGA. V was cut by 8 bases and J by 2 bases, with 13 bases left in between. This CDR3 reads CASSYGRTYEQYF. The CDR3 DNA reads TGTGCCAGCTCCTACGGGAGAACCTACGAGCAGTACTTC.

This rearrangement joins TRBV4-3 to TRBJ1-2, with 8 positions matching TRBD1. Trimming cost V 0 bases and J 4 bases; bases outside gene matches: 7. This CDR3 is 16 amino acids long. Germline-derived CDR1 and CDR2 are LGHNA and YSLEER. In nucleotides, the CDR3 is TGCGCCAGCAGCCAAGACGAATCAGGGGGCATCTATGGCTACACCTTC. Residues: CASSQDESGGIYGYTF.